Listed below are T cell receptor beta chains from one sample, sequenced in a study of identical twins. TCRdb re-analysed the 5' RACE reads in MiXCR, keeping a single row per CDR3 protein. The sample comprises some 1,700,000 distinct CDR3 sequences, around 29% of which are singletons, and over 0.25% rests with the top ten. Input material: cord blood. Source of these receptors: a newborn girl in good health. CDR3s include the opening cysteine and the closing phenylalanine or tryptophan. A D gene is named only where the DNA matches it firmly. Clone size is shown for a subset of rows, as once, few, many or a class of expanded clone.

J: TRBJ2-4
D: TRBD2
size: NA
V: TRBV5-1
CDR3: CASSVETSGRLPKNIQYF
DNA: TGCGCCAGCAGCGTTGAGACTAGCGGGAGGCTACCCAAAAACATTCAGTACTTC

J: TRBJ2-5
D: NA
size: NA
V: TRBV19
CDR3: CASSIAVEETQYF
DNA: TGTGCCAGTAGTATAGCGGTGGAAGAGACCCAGTACTTC

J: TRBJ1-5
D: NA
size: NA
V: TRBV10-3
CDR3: CAISDWGRVNQPQHF
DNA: TGTGCCATCAGTGACTGGGGCAGGGTCAATCAGCCCCAGCATTTT

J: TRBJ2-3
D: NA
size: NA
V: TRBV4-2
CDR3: CASSRTGPIPADTQYF
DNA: TGTGCCAGCAGCCGCACGGGCCCGATCCCTGCAGATACGCAGTATTTT

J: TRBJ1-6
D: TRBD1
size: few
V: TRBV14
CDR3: CASSQLDRRNSPLHF
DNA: TGTGCCAGCAGCCAATTGGACAGGAGAAATTCACCCCTCCACTTT

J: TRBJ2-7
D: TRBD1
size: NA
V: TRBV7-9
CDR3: CASSLPQGKYEQYF
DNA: TGTGCCAGCAGCTTACCACAGGGGAAGTACGAGCAGTACTTC

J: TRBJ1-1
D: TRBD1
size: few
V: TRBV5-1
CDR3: CASSIQGFWNTEAFF
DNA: TGCGCCAGCAGCATACAGGGGTTCTGGAACACTGAAGCTTTCTTT

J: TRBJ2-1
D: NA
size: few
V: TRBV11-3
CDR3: CASSLDLSTAQFF
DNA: TGTGCCAGCAGCTTAGATTTATCGACAGCGCAGTTCTTC

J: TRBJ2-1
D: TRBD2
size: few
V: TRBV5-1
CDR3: CASSEGTIEQFF
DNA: TGCGCCAGCAGCGAAGGGACTATTGAGCAGTTCTTC

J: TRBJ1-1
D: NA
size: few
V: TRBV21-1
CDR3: CASSKPDRLSKAFF
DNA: TGTGCCAGCAGCAAACCCGATAGGCTAAGTAAAGCTTTCTTT

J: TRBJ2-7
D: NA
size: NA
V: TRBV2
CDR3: CASILPTLKRSSYEQYF
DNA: TGTGCCAGCATTCTACCCACGCTGAAGCGGAGCTCCTACGAGCAGTACTTC

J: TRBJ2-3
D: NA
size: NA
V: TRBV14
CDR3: CASSLFLPLSTDTQYF
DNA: TGTGCCAGCAGCCTGTTTCTTCCCCTTAGCACAGATACGCAGTATTTT

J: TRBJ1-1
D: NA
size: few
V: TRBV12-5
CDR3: CASGLVKGPGGTTEAFF
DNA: TGTGCTAGTGGTTTGGTAAAAGGGCCGGGGGGGACCACTGAAGCTTTCTTT

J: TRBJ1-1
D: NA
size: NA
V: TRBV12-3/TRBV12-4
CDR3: CTSSLGGGRDTEAFF
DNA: TGTACCAGCAGTTTAGGGGGGGGGCGCGACACTGAAGCTTTCTTT

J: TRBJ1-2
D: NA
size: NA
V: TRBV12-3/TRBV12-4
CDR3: CASSSVRGYGYTF
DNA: TGTGCCAGCAGTTCCGTCAGGGGCTATGGCTACACCTTC

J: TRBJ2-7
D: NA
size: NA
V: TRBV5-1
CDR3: CASRLGASGSYNEQYF
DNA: TGCGCCAGCAGGTTGGGGGCTAGCGGCTCCTACAATGAGCAGTACTTC